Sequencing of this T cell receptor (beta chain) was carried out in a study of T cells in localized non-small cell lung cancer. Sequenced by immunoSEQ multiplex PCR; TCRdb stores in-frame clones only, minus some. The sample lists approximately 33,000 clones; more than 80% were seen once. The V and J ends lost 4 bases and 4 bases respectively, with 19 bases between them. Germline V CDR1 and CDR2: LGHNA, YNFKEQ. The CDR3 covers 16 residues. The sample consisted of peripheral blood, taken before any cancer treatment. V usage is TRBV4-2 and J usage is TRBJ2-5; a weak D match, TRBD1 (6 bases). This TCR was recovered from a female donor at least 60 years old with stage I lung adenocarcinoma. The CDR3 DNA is TGTGCCAGCAGCCCCTCCCGAGGGGACAACAGAGAGACCCAGTACTTC. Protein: CASSPSRGDNRETQYF.